These T cell receptor beta chains were read from a single sample in a study of blood T cell repertoires in COVID-19. Only in-frame clones appear in the TCRdb table, and some are missing; sequencing was by immunoSEQ multiplex PCR. Here the sample spans some 250,000 clones, around nine tenths being singletons. The material sequenced was peripheral blood. These receptors were obtained from a man under 40 with active or convalescent COVID-19. CDR3s include the opening cysteine and the closing phenylalanine or tryptophan. Clone size, where shown, is once, few, many, or a class for clones that have expanded.

v_call	j_call	clone_size	cdr3_aa
TRBV3-1/TRBV3-2	TRBJ1-1	-	CASSLGPNTEAFF
TRBV25-1	TRBJ1-5	-	CATGNREAFAPQHF
TRBV6-5	TRBJ1-2	-	CASSYTDRVGYTF
TRBV5-6	TRBJ2-5	-	CASSSRDRGFQTQYF
TRBV25-1	TRBJ1-3	few	CASSSSWGQGDTIYF
TRBV2	TRBJ1-2	-	CASSGRDNYGYTF
TRBV9	TRBJ2-3	-	CASSRASGNTDTQYF
TRBV5-1	TRBJ2-7	-	CASSGESGRRNEQYF
TRBV5-6	TRBJ1-6	-	CASSLTQDSPLHF
TRBV3-1/TRBV3-2	TRBJ1-2	once	CASSHPQGSENGYTF
TRBV10-3	TRBJ1-5	-	CAIDRVNQPQHF
TRBV3-1/TRBV3-2	TRBJ1-1	-	CASSTQGAAFF
TRBV3-1/TRBV3-2	TRBJ2-1	-	CASSQRGGLYNEQFF
TRBV24-1	TRBJ1-2	-	CATSSGDGGYTF
TRBV7-2	TRBJ2-7	-	CASSLVRGQGDEQYF
TRBV18	TRBJ2-2	-	CASSQQTGTGNTGELFF
TRBV3-1/TRBV3-2	TRBJ1-2	once	CASSGTGHYGYTF
TRBV5-8	TRBJ2-5	-	CASSMGQPQETQYF
TRBV27	TRBJ2-6	-	CASRDSGANVLTF
TRBV18	TRBJ1-2	-	CASSPRSGTATYGYTF
TRBV29-1	TRBJ2-7	-	CSVAGGGEQYF
TRBV5-6	TRBJ2-4	-	CASSLVGASGNIQYF
TRBV9	TRBJ2-3	-	CASSARDRVPDTQYF
TRBV2	TRBJ2-7	once	CASSDHAGGTNSYEQYF
TRBV5-4	TRBJ2-1	once	CASSLVTSGGYDNEQFF
TRBV10-1	TRBJ1-1	once	CASRDTGKTGAFF
TRBV19	TRBJ2-5	-	CASSVGLAVQETQYF
TRBV24-1	TRBJ1-1	-	CATIIAFEAFF
TRBV2	TRBJ1-6	-	CASSPTGNNSPLHF
TRBV5-1	TRBJ2-1	-	CASSPTGLVNEQFF
TRBV5-4	TRBJ2-7	-	CASSKEKDSNEQYF
TRBV11-1	TRBJ1-2	-	CASSPLSGALDGYTF
TRBV19	TRBJ1-1	few	CASSIQGEEAFF
TRBV11-1	TRBJ1-2	-	CASSLEWAGTGYTF
TRBV18	TRBJ1-2	-	CASSPSGVGYTF
TRBV25-1	TRBJ2-3	-	CASSEFVSGASTDTQYF